The 24 T cell receptor beta chains below come from one sample, sequenced in a study of blood T cell repertoires in COVID-19. Here immunoSEQ multiplex PCR was the method, and the copy in TCRdb shows in-frame clones only, minus some. The repertoire holds about 88,000 clones, with roughly nine tenths as singletons. Sequences were obtained from peripheral blood. These receptors were collected from a male donor with acute or convalescent COVID-19.

The chain carries TRBV6-4 and TRBJ1-1; D remains unclear. Per the germline V gene, CDR1 is MRHNA and CDR2 is SNTAGT. This CDR3 has 15 amino acids. Trimming shortened V by 3 bases and J by 6 bases, and 17 bases separated the two germline ends. CDR3 loop: CASSESSGGSAEAFF. The CDR3 nucleotides are TGTGCCAGCAGTGAGAGTTCAGGAGGGAGCGCTGAAGCTTTCTTT.

This chain uses TRBV11-2 with TRBJ2-3, with 7 bases lining up with TRBD1. Germline CDR1 and CDR2: SGHAT and FQNNGV. V lost 5 bases and J lost 5; bases outside the gene matches: 10. The CDR3 sequence is 15 residues long. CDR3 sequence reads: CASSEAGGLLDTQYF. For the CDR3, the DNA is TGTGCCAGCAGCGAAGCAGGGGGTCTTTTAGATACGCAGTATTTT.

This sequence joins TRBV27 and TRBJ2-2; 10 nucleotides match TRBD2. Trimming cost V 6 bases and J 2 bases; bases outside gene matches: 12. CDR1 is MNHEY, CDR2 SMNVEV, per germline (reference sequence). The CDR3 totals 18 residues. CDR3 DNA: TGTGCCAGCAGATTAGGCGCTAGCGGGGGCCTTAACACCGGGGAGCTGTTTTTT. Amino acid sequence: CASRLGASGGLNTGELFF.

V and J are TRBV9 and TRBJ2-3, with no clear D. V was trimmed by 3 bases and J by 4 bases, leaving 15 bases between them. The CDR3 extends over 15 amino acids. CDR1 SGDLS and CDR2 YYNGEE come from the germline V gene. As DNA, the CDR3 is TGTGCCAGCAGCGAATCCCCCAACTACGCAGATACGCAGTATTTT. Amino acid sequence: CASSESPNYADTQYF.

The rearrangement links TRBV5-5 to TRBJ2-7; 15 positions match TRBD2. The V gene end was trimmed by 4 bases and the J gene end by 4 bases; junction bases not matched to a gene: 6. The CDR3 is 16 residues long. Germline CDR1 SGHKS, CDR2 YYEKEE (reference sequence). CDR3 DNA sequence: TGTGCCAGCAGCCCGGGACTAGCGGGGGGACGGTACGAGCAGTACTTC. This encodes CASSPGLAGGRYEQYF. Drawing the rest from reference TRBV5-5 and TRBJ2-7, the complete variable domain is DAGVTQSPTHLIKTRGQQVTLRCSPISGHKSVSWYQQVLGQGPQFIFQYYEKEERGRGNFPDRFSARQFPNYSSELNVNALLLGDSALYLCASSPGLAGGRYEQYFGPGTRLTVT.

For the CDR3, the DNA is TGTGCCAGCAGTGTCCCGCCAGGCAGGCACAATCAGCCCCAGCATTTT. This gives the protein CASSVPPGRHNQPQHF. This sequence joins TRBV6-4 and TRBJ1-5, with no clear D. Deletions cut 4 bases from V and 3 bases from J, with 16 bases between. Germline CDR1 and CDR2: MRHNA and SNTAGT. CDR3 length: 16 amino acids.

The chain links TRBV29-1 to TRBJ1-2, with no clear D. This CDR3 has 10 residues. Germline-derived CDR1 and CDR2 are SQVTM and ANQGSEA. The V end was cut by 7 bases, the J end by 14 bases, with 17 bases between. In DNA form, the CDR3 reads TGCAGCGGCCTCGCGGCCCGTCTTACCTTC. This codes for CSGLAARLTF.

The rearrangement uses TRBV7-8 and TRBJ2-1; D is perhaps TRBD2 (7 bases). V shed 1 base and J shed 8 bases, with 18 bases lying between them. The CDR3 totals 16 residues. Germline V CDR1 and CDR2: SGHVS, FQNEAQ. The CDR3, as DNA: TGTGCCAGCAGCTTAGAGGGGGGGCTAGCGATGGATGAGCAGTTCTTC. Amino acid sequence: CASSLEGGLAMDEQFF.

This chain links TRBV6-5 with TRBJ1-4; TRBD1 matches 10 bases. V gave up 6 bases and J gave up 4 bases; unmatched junction bases: 5. Per germline, CDR1 MNHEY and CDR2 SVGAGI. This CDR3 region has 15 residues. The CDR3 DNA reads as TGTGCCAGCAGCAGACAGGGGGCGGGTAATGAAAAACTGTTTTTT. This gives the protein CASSRQGAGNEKLFF.

The genes are TRBV18 and TRBJ1-2; D call uncertain. Germline CDR1 and CDR2: KGHSH and LQKENI. V dropped 5 bases and J dropped 2 bases, with 9 bases sitting between them. CDR3 length: 13 residues. The CDR3 region is CASSADINYGYTF. The CDR3 DNA reads TGTGCCAGCTCAGCAGACATCAACTATGGCTACACCTTC.

This clone has just a few counts. V gene TRBV10-3 combines with J gene TRBJ1-6, with a tentative D call TRBD1 (6 bases). V was clipped by 11 bases and J by 9 bases, with 23 bases between them. The germline V gene has CDR1 ENHRY and CDR2 SYGVKD. This CDR3 is 15 amino acids long. Here the CDR3 reads CALSAGSQGTSPLHF. In nucleotides, the CDR3 is TGTGCCCTTTCGGCCGGGTCACAGGGAACTTCACCCCTCCACTTT.

The sample holds a few counts of this clone. The J gene is TRBJ2-4, the V gene TRBV6-5; 7 bases match TRBD1. This CDR3 has 14 amino acids. V was clipped by 5 bases and J by 15 bases; unmatched bases: 16. CDR1 and CDR2 (germline): MNHEY, SVGAGI. CDR3 region: CASSTLPRQGSWYF. DNA of the CDR3: TGTGCCAGCAGTACGCTTCCTCGACAGGGATCATGGTACTTC.

This chain uses TRBV6-6 with TRBJ1-2; a weak D match, TRBD1 (5 bases). The CDR3 sequence is 14 residues long. V was cut by 6 bases and J by 8 bases, with 19 bases left in between. Germline V gives CDR1 MNHNY, CDR2 SVGAGI (reference sequence). The CDR3 DNA reads TGTGCCAGCAGATTCCCCGGGGGGGTACGAGGCTACACCTTC. It specifies CASRFPGGVRGYTF.

The CDR3 DNA is TGTGCCAGCAGCTTAGCCACATTCAATGAGCAGTTCTTC. This sequence encodes CASSLATFNEQFF. The chain has TRBV11-1 and TRBJ2-1; no reliable D call. The CDR3 runs 13 residues. Germline assignment: CDR1 SGHAT and CDR2 FQDESV (reference sequence). Trimming stripped 0 bases from V and 6 bases from J, with 6 bases between.

The V call is TRBV2, the J call TRBJ1-5, with D perhaps TRBD1 (5 bases). This CDR3 has 14 residues. V was pared by 9 bases and J by 0 bases, with 12 bases between. Germline V gene data show CDR1 as SNHLY and CDR2 as FYNNEI. The CDR3 nucleotides are TGTGCCAGTCTACCAGGGCATAGCAATCAGCCCCAGCATTTT. It encodes CASLPGHSNQPQHF.

The chain joins TRBV5-5 to TRBJ1-3; D may be TRBD1 (5 bases). Germline assignment: CDR1 SGHKS and CDR2 YYEKEE (reference sequence). The CDR3 runs 15 residues. Deletions cut 5 bases from V and 2 bases from J, with 14 bases between. The CDR3 region is CASSSAGGTGNTIYF. CDR3 DNA sequence: TGTGCCAGCAGTAGTGCTGGGGGGACTGGAAACACCATATATTTT. The entire variable domain, with the rest obtained from reference TRBV5-5 and TRBJ1-3, is as follows: DAGVTQSPTHLIKTRGQQVTLRCSPISGHKSVSWYQQVLGQGPQFIFQYYEKEERGRGNFPDRFSARQFPNYSSELNVNALLLGDSALYLCASSSAGGTGNTIYFGEGSWLTVV.

This sequence joins TRBV4-2 and TRBJ1-1; D remains unclear. Germline V CDR1 and CDR2: LGHNA, YNFKEQ. This CDR3 is 14 amino acids long. V was shortened by 4 bases and J by 1 base, with 10 bases between the two germline ends. The CDR3 nucleotides are TGTGCCAGCAGCCCCGGCGGGGAGAACACTGAAGCTTTCTTT. It yields the protein CASSPGGENTEAFF.

This chain uses TRBV5-1 with TRBJ1-2; 10 bases agree with TRBD1. The CDR3 has 15 residues. From germline, CDR1 is SGHRS and CDR2 YFSETQ. The junction had 10 bases not matched to a gene; V was cut back by 4 bases and J by 7 bases. The CDR3 loop reads CASSPAGTGVRGYTF. The CDR3 nucleotides are TGCGCCAGCAGCCCAGCCGGGACAGGGGTTCGTGGCTACACCTTC.

This clone was seen more than once but under ten times. The chain uses TRBV19 and TRBJ1-1, with D possibly TRBD1 on 6 matching bases. CDR3 size: 14 residues. Germline loops: CDR1 LNHDA, CDR2 SQIVND (reference sequence). Trimming removed 5 bases from V and 5 bases from J, with 15 bases in between. CDR3 sequence: CASSPHRATTEAFF. The CDR3 coding sequence is TGTGCCAGTAGTCCCCACAGGGCGACGACTGAAGCTTTCTTT.

This clone came up once. This sequence joins TRBV6-5 and TRBJ2-6, with D perhaps matching TRBD2 (5 bases). CDR3 length: 15 residues. The germline CDR1 and CDR2 sequences are MNHEY and SVGAGI. Trimming took off 2 bases at V and 1 base at J, with 6 bases between the two ends. For the CDR3, the DNA is TGTGCCAGCAGTTACGGCGGGTCTGGGGCCAACGTCCTGACTTTC. Encoded protein: CASSYGGSGANVLTF.

The rearrangement joins TRBV3-1 (or the pseudogene TRBV3-2) to TRBJ1-4; no clear D gene. The V end lost 0 bases, the J end lost 7 bases, and 9 bases lay between the germline ends. CDR1 and CDR2 from the germline V gene are LGHDT and YNNKEL (reference sequence). This CDR3 contains 14 residues. The CDR3 coding sequence is TGTGCCAGCAGCCAAGAAACACGGGGTGAAAAACTGTTTTTT. Translation gives CASSQETRGEKLFF.

The V call is TRBV11-2, the J call TRBJ2-1, with TRBD1 matching over 10 bases. CDR1 and CDR2 from the germline V gene are SGHAT and FQNNGV. The J segment lost 8 bases and the V segment lost 0 bases, leaving 7 bases of the junction unmatched. This CDR3 contains 16 residues. The CDR3 sequence is CASSLDQRTGGHEQFF. The CDR3 nucleotides read TGTGCCAGCAGCTTAGATCAGAGGACAGGGGGGCATGAGCAGTTCTTC.

The J gene is TRBJ2-7, the V gene TRBV2, with TRBD1 matching over 7 bases. Germline loops: CDR1 SNHLY, CDR2 FYNNEI. The ends lost 7 bases at V and 2 bases at J; junction bases unmatched: 8. The CDR3 length is 14 residues. CDR3 coding DNA: TGTGCCAGCATTACCACCGGGACAGCCTACGAGCAGTACTTC. It is translated as CASITTGTAYEQYF.

The genes are TRBV9 and TRBJ2-3; TRBD2 matches 10 bases. CDR1 is SGDLS and CDR2 is YYNGEE in the germline V gene. J gave up 4 bases and V 7 bases, and 9 bases lay outside the gene matches. The CDR3 loop spans 15 amino acids. CDR3 nucleotides: TGTGCCAGCGGTCAGAGCGGGGGGGTTTCAGATACGCAGTATTTT. This sequence encodes CASGQSGGVSDTQYF.